These 19 T cell receptor beta chains originate from one sample sequenced in a study of T cell responses to AZD1222 COVID-19 vaccine. Produced via immunoSEQ multiplex PCR; TCRdb's table is partial and in-frame only. This sample has just over 60,000 clones, with approximately 83% found just once. The material sequenced was peripheral blood, taken on day 0 of AZD1222 vaccination. The receptors were gathered from an adult in good health.

This clone was observed a few times. The genes are TRBV19 and TRBJ2-7, with D hard to call. Germline V gives CDR1 LNHDA, CDR2 SQIVND (reference sequence). With 3 bases removed from V and 3 bases from J, the gap between germline ends came to 12 bases. The CDR3 loop spans 14 amino acids. For the CDR3, the DNA is TGTGCCAGTAGTATGAGGATGATCGACTACGAGCAGTACTTC. This encodes CASSMRMIDYEQYF.

The V gene is TRBV5-1, the J gene TRBJ1-5; D might be TRBD1 (5 bases). There are 13 residues in the CDR3. Germline values: CDR1 SGHRS, CDR2 YFSETQ. Trimming took 4 bases from V and 4 from J, leaving 9 bases between them. The CDR3 is CASSAGPNQPQHF. DNA of the CDR3: TGCGCCAGCAGCGCGGGGCCTAATCAGCCCCAGCATTTT.

The CDR3 loop reads CASCYTQGSSYEQYF. The CDR3 DNA reads TGTGCCAGTTGTTATACGCAGGGGTCCTCCTACGAGCAGTACTTC. V and J are TRBV28 and TRBJ2-7; D may be TRBD1 (6 bases). The CDR3 covers 15 residues. The V end lost 9 bases, the J end lost 0 bases, and 18 bases lay between the germline ends. Germline V gene sequence: CDR1 MDHEN, CDR2 SYDVKM.

The chain links TRBV6-5 to TRBJ2-7, with D perhaps TRBD2 (6 bases). CDR3 size: 16 residues. Trimming shortened V by 2 bases and J by 0 bases, and 14 bases separated the two germline ends. In germline, CDR1 is MNHEY, CDR2 SVGAGI. CDR3 protein: CASSYPATGSSYEQYF. The CDR3 DNA sequence: TGTGCCAGCAGTTACCCTGCGACCGGGAGCTCCTACGAGCAGTACTTC.

This chain joins TRBV6-5 and TRBJ1-2; weak D call: TRBD1 (5 bases). CDR1 and CDR2 from the germline V gene are MNHEY and SVGAGI. V gave up 5 bases and J gave up 6 bases, with 16 bases separating them. The CDR3 is made up of 14 amino acids. The CDR3 loop reads CASSRHEGRDGYTF. The CDR3 nucleotides are TGTGCCAGCAGTCGCCACGAGGGGCGCGATGGCTACACCTTC.

The rearrangement uses TRBV5-1 and TRBJ1-3, with D unclear. This CDR3 region has 16 residues. V lost 0 bases and J 3 bases, leaving 13 bases between the germline ends. Germline CDR1 reads SGHRS; CDR2 reads YFSETQ. Here the CDR3 DNA reads TGCGCCAGCAGCTTGGGGTACGCCGAGGGTGGAAACACCATATATTTT. Amino acids: CASSLGYAEGGNTIYF.

V gene TRBV2 combines with J gene TRBJ2-2; 7 nucleotides align to TRBD1. The CDR3 loop spans 16 amino acids. Germline values: CDR1 SNHLY, CDR2 FYNNEI. V dropped 5 bases and J dropped 1; count of bases not matched to a gene: 7. The DNA for the CDR3 is TGTGCCAGCAGTCCCCTGACAGGGTTGAACACCGGGGAGCTGTTTTTT. It translates to CASSPLTGLNTGELFF.

This rearrangement joins TRBV28 to TRBJ2-2; unclear D gene. V gave up 5 bases and J gave up 4 bases, with 11 bases separating them. Germline V gene sequence: CDR1 MDHEN, CDR2 SYDVKM. The CDR3 runs 14 residues. Here the CDR3 reads CASSRGRGTGELFF. The CDR3 nucleotides are TGTGCCAGCAGTCGCGGCCGCGGCACCGGGGAGCTGTTTTTT.

The chain couples TRBV5-5 to TRBJ1-5; D not resolved. The CDR3 is made up of 16 amino acids. V lost 4 bases and J 1 base, leaving 15 bases between the germline ends. Germline-derived CDR1 and CDR2 are SGHKS and YYEKEE (reference sequence). The DNA of the CDR3 is TGTGCCAGCAGCAGGACGGCCGGCGAGAGCAATCAGCCCCAGCATTTT. Its translation is CASSRTAGESNQPQHF.

CDR3 sequence reads: CASNGVLRGSYNEQFF. CDR3 nucleotides: TGTGCCAGCAACGGAGTGCTGCGGGGCTCCTACAATGAGCAGTTCTTC. The chain couples TRBV6-6 to TRBJ2-1; maybe TRBD2 (6 bases). The CDR3 contains 16 residues. V dropped 7 bases and J dropped 0 bases, with 16 bases sitting between them. The germline V gene has CDR1 MNHNY and CDR2 SVGAGI (reference sequence).

The chain employs TRBV7-3 and TRBJ2-1; 10 positions match TRBD1. From germline, CDR1 is SGHTA and CDR2 FQGTGA. This CDR3 comprises 14 residues. V trimming: 5 bases; J trimming: 9 bases; junction bases outside the gene matches: 7. This chain's CDR3 is CASSPVTGGAEQFF. The CDR3 region has the DNA TGTGCCAGCAGCCCCGTGACAGGGGGCGCTGAGCAGTTCTTC. Complete variable domain (other parts from reference TRBV7-3 and TRBJ2-1): GAGVSQTPSNKVTEKGKYVELRCDPISGHTALYWYRQSLGQGPEFLIYFQGTGAADDSGLPNDRFFAVRPEGSVSTLKIQRTERGDSAVYLCASSPVTGGAEQFFGPGTRLTVL.

V is TRBV4-3 and J is TRBJ1-5; tentatively, D is TRBD1 (5 bases). Germline V gene lookup returns CDR1 LGHNA and CDR2 YSLEER. Trimming cost V 0 bases and J 7 bases, with 13 bases left between them. The CDR3 contains 15 residues. This chain's CDR3 is CASSQDRRVGQPQHF. CDR3 coding DNA: TGCGCCAGCAGCCAAGATCGCAGGGTAGGACAGCCCCAGCATTTT.

With respect to this clone: The junction does not match germline at one end; this may be a read error. The chain is built from TRBV19 and TRBJ1-2; 7 nucleotides align to TRBD1. The CDR3 covers 14 residues. The germline CDR1 and CDR2 sequences are LNHDA and SQIVND (reference sequence). CDR3 region: CATTPGTVVYGHTF. The CDR3 DNA is TGTGCCACCACTCCCGGGACAGTGGTCTATGGCCACACCTTC.

This chain joins TRBV9 and TRBJ2-2; no clear D gene. V was shortened by 0 bases and J by 0 bases, with 6 bases between the two germline ends. Germline CDR1 and CDR2: SGDLS and YYNGEE. The CDR3 runs 15 residues. CDR3 protein: CASSVGYSNTGELFF. The CDR3 bases are TGTGCCAGCAGCGTAGGATATTCGAACACCGGGGAGCTGTTTTTT.

V usage is TRBV18 and J usage is TRBJ1-6; the match to TRBD1 covers 10 bases. Germline CDR1 reads KGHSH; CDR2 reads LQKENI. The CDR3 totals 16 residues. The trim removed 3 bases at V and 6 bases at J, leaving 5 bases unmatched. The CDR3 DNA reads TGTGCCAGCTCACCGACAGGGGGCGCGGGTAATTCACCCCTCCACTTT. Translation gives CASSPTGGAGNSPLHF.

The rearrangement uses TRBV7-9 and TRBJ1-4; no clear D. V lost 1 base and J lost 4, with 7 bases in between. Germline-derived CDR1 and CDR2 are SEHNR and FQNEAQ (reference sequence). CDR3 length: 14 amino acids. DNA for the CDR3: TGTGCCAGCAGCTTAGGGGTCGATAATGAAAAACTGTTTTTT. Translation gives CASSLGVDNEKLFF. The full variable domain, rest sourced from reference TRBV7-9 and TRBJ1-4, is DTGVSQNPRHKITKRGQNVTFRCDPISEHNRLYWYRQTLGQGPEFLTYFQNEAQLEKSRLLSDRFSAERPKGSFSTLEIQRTEQGDSAMYLCASSLGVDNEKLFFGSGTQLSVL.

V is TRBV6-5 and J is TRBJ1-5, with D possibly matching TRBD1 (6 bases). Germline CDR1 and CDR2: MNHEY and SVGAGI. The CDR3 spans 13 residues. Trimming cost V 6 bases and J 4 bases, with 10 bases left between them. The CDR3 spells CASRRTVNQPQHF. In DNA form, the CDR3 reads TGTGCCAGCAGGAGGACAGTAAATCAGCCCCAGCATTTT.

In this sample, this clone turned up once. The V gene is TRBV6-5, the J gene TRBJ2-7; a possible D gene is TRBD2 (5 bases). Germline CDR1 reads MNHEY; CDR2 reads SVGAGI. The CDR3 is made up of 13 amino acids. Trimming left V 7 bases short and J 2 bases short, with 12 bases between. This CDR3 reads CASKTLATYEQYF. The CDR3 DNA reads as TGTGCCAGCAAGACTCTAGCTACCTACGAGCAGTACTTC.

This clone was detected only a few times. The rearrangement joins TRBV12-3 or TRBV12-4 to TRBJ2-1; D might be TRBD2 (5 bases). Trimming took 5 bases from V and 7 from J, leaving 12 bases between them. This CDR3 region has 13 residues. The CDR3 sequence: CASSRQLGNEQFF. Here the CDR3 DNA reads TGTGCCAGCAGTAGACAACTAGGAAATGAGCAGTTCTTC.